The sequence of this TCR beta chain was determined in a study of blood T cell repertoires in COVID-19. Study information: There were acute and convalescent COVID-19 samples, and they came from the United States, Italy and Spain. PBMCs, B-cell-depleted T cells, or T cells were the source of the cDNA or gDNA that made up the material.

Per the original methods: Estimated nucleated cell counts came from reference gene primer amplification. Profiled with immunoSEQ multiplex PCR; TCRdb holds only in-frame clones, not every one. For V, J and clone size, that table is used; D and trimming come from the DNA. The table lists under 250,000 clones, around nine tenths of them singletons. Sequencing was carried out using peripheral blood. The clonotype comes from a woman aged 60-75 years who had recovered from COVID-19.

CDR3 coding DNA: TGTGCCAGCAGCTTAGGGACAGTATCACCCCTCCACTTT. It is translated as CASSLGTVSPLHF. J is TRBJ1-6 and V is TRBV13; D is perhaps TRBD1 (5 bases). V dropped 0 bases and J dropped 10 bases, with 7 bases sitting between them. In germline, CDR1 is PRHDT, CDR2 FYEKMQ (reference sequence). The CDR3 runs 13 residues.